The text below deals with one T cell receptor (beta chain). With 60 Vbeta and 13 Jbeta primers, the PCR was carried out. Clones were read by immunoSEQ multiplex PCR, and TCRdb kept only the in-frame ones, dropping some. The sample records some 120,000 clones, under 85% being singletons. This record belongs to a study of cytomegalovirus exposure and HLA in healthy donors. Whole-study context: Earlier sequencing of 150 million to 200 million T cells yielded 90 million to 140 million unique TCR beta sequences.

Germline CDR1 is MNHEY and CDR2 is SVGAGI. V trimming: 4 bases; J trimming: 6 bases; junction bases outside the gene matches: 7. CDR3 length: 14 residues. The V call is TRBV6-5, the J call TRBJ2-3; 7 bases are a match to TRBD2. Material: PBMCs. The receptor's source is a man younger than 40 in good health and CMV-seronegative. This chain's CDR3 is CASSWWEGRDTQYF. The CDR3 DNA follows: TGTGCCAGCAGTTGGTGGGAGGGCCGGGATACGCAGTATTTT.